The 31 T cell receptor beta chains in this list originate from one sample, sequenced in a study of immune evolution from preneoplasia to lung adenocarcinoma. The method was immunoSEQ multiplex PCR; TCRdb's version includes in-frame clones alone and lacks a portion of them. The table has 2,000 to 2,500 clones, just under 80% seen once. The source material was FFPE normal lung tissue adjacent to the tumor. All receptors come from a person between 55 and 70 years old with lung adenocarcinoma.

A few counts support this clone. The chain is built from TRBV6-1 and TRBJ1-5; no firm D call. The CDR3 spans 14 residues. The V and J ends lost 0 bases and 7 bases respectively, with 10 bases between them. Looked up from germline, CDR1 is MNHNS and CDR2 is SASEGT. Here the CDR3 reads CASSEAPITQPQHF. The CDR3 coding sequence is TGTGCCAGCAGTGAAGCTCCAATCACCCAGCCCCAGCATTTT.

The genes are TRBV28 and TRBJ1-2; 8 nucleotides agree with TRBD1. This CDR3 is 16 amino acids long. Germline CDR1 reads MDHEN; CDR2 reads SYDVKM. V lost 2 bases and J lost 0; bases outside the gene matches: 5. The CDR3 DNA sequence: TGTGCCAGCAGTTTACAGGGGGCCTACCCTAACTATGGCTACACCTTC. This encodes CASSLQGAYPNYGYTF.

The V and J genes are TRBV30 and TRBJ1-4; D call uncertain. Per the germline V gene, CDR1 is GTSNPN and CDR2 is SVGIG (reference sequence). Trimming removed 1 base at V and 8 bases at J, with 8 bases between. The length of the CDR3 is 12 residues. CDR3 loop: CAWSATTEKLFF. The DNA for the CDR3 is TGTGCCTGGAGTGCGACGACGGAAAAACTGTTTTTT.

The rearrangement joins TRBV6-6 to TRBJ1-4, with 9 nucleotides matching TRBD1. The germline gives CDR1 MNHNY, CDR2 SVGAGI (reference sequence). The CDR3 has 15 residues. J lost 8 bases, V lost 7 bases, and 11 bases had no gene match. CDR3 nucleotide sequence: TGTGCCAGCACCCCAGTAGACAGGGGGGGCGAAAAACTGTTTTTT. It specifies CASTPVDRGGEKLFF.

CDR3 DNA sequence: TGTGCCAGCAGCTTACAGGACTACACAGATACGCAGTATTTT. Amino acid sequence: CASSLQDYTDTQYF. The chain combines TRBV11-3 with TRBJ2-3; tentatively, D is TRBD2 (6 bases). V lost 2 bases and J 2 bases, leaving 8 bases between the germline ends. The CDR3 contains 14 residues. CDR1 and CDR2 from the germline V gene are SGHNT and YENEEA.

This clone is a singleton in its sample. This chain joins TRBV2 and TRBJ2-7; 7 bases fit TRBD2. J gave up 5 bases and V 3 bases, and 13 bases lay outside the gene matches. The germline gives CDR1 SNHLY, CDR2 FYNNEI. CDR3 length equals 16 residues. This chain's CDR3 is CASSEGGLGLADEQYF. The CDR3 DNA reads as TGTGCCAGCAGTGAGGGAGGGCTCGGCCTCGCAGACGAGCAGTACTTC.

The chain is built from TRBV29-1 and TRBJ1-2; 8 bases match TRBD1. V lost 6 bases to trimming and J lost 8 bases; unmatched junction nucleotides: 8. CDR1 and CDR2 from the germline V gene are SQVTM and ANQGSEA. The CDR3 is made up of 12 amino acids. The CDR3 coding sequence is TGCAGCGTGAGGGTCAGGGGGCTCGGCTACACCTTC. It is translated as CSVRVRGLGYTF.

V is TRBV18 and J is TRBJ2-5; D ambiguous. CDR3 size: 11 residues. Germline CDR1 and CDR2: KGHSH and LQKENI. Deletions cut 3 bases from V and 5 bases from J, with 4 bases between. The CDR3 nucleotides read TGTGCCAGCTCACCCTGGGAGACCCAGTACTTC. Amino acid sequence: CASSPWETQYF.

There are a few counts of this clone. V is TRBV7-9 and J is TRBJ2-3, with 10 bases fitting TRBD2. Trimming at V came to 0 bases and at J to 1 base, leaving 4 bases not matched to a gene. The germline gives CDR1 SEHNR, CDR2 FQNEAQ (reference sequence). The CDR3 has 17 amino acids. The CDR3 here is CASSLARSGGGTDTQYF. CDR3 nucleotide sequence: TGTGCCAGCAGCTTAGCGCGGAGCGGGGGGGGCACAGATACGCAGTATTTT.

Here the CDR3 reads CASSPGQGTNYEQYF. The CDR3 coding sequence is TGTGCCAGTTCTCCGGGACAGGGAACCAACTACGAGCAGTACTTC. The chain employs TRBV9 and TRBJ2-7; 9 positions agree with TRBD1. V lost 8 bases to trimming and J lost 3 bases; unmatched junction nucleotides: 12. The CDR3 contains 15 residues. Germline CDR1 and CDR2: SGDLS and YYNGEE.

In this sample, this clone turned up once. The chain has TRBV27 and TRBJ2-7; D gene unclear. V was clipped by 3 bases and J by 4 bases, with 25 bases between them. This CDR3 spans 18 amino acids. Germline CDR1 MNHEY, CDR2 SMNVEV (reference sequence). CDR3 in DNA: TGTGCCAGCAGTTTTAAGCCCCCGTTTCTAATGGCCATTTACGAGCAGTACTTC. This translates into CASSFKPPFLMAIYEQYF.

The chain recombines TRBV7-2 with TRBJ1-5; D is ambiguous. The V end was cut by 6 bases, the J end by 0 bases, with 12 bases between. This CDR3 comprises 15 residues. Germline V lookup: CDR1 SGHTA, CDR2 FQGNSA. The CDR3 nucleotides are TGTGCCAGCAGTCGTGGGGATATTAGCAATCAGCCCCAGCATTTT. Translated: CASSRGDISNQPQHF.

V gene TRBV30 combines with J gene TRBJ2-5; D possibly matches TRBD1 or TRBD2 (5 bases each). Germline assignment: CDR1 GTSNPN and CDR2 SVGIG (reference sequence). V gave up 4 bases and J gave up 1 base, with 16 bases separating them. The CDR3 length is 15 residues. CDR3 sequence (DNA): TGTGCCTGGATTCCTTCGGGGCGACTCCAAGAGACCCAGTACTTC. This codes for CAWIPSGRLQETQYF.

The gene calls are TRBV2 and TRBJ2-6; perhaps TRBD2 as D (6 bases). The V end lost 7 bases, the J end lost 0 bases, and 10 bases lay between the germline ends. Germline V gene lookup returns CDR1 SNHLY and CDR2 FYNNEI. This CDR3 contains 15 residues. The DNA for the CDR3 is TGTGCCAGCAAAATGGGGGGCTCTGGGGCCAACGTCCTGACTTTC. This gives the protein CASKMGGSGANVLTF.

The chain is built from TRBV2 and TRBJ2-7, with D unclear. The CDR3 totals 15 residues. Trimming cost V 3 bases and J 7 bases, with 19 bases left between them. The V gene's germline CDR1 is SNHLY and CDR2 FYNNEI. CDR3 coding DNA: TGTGCCAGCAGTGATCCGGACCGCCCCCTGAAGGAGCAGTACTTC. As protein: CASSDPDRPLKEQYF.

The chain links TRBV28 to TRBJ1-2; TRBD1 matches 7 bases. The CDR3 has 15 amino acids. V gave up 6 bases and J gave up 6 bases; unmatched junction bases: 13. Germline-derived CDR1 and CDR2 are MDHEN and SYDVKM. The CDR3 coding sequence is TGTGCCAGCAGCCGACAAGACAGGGACGCGGATGGCTACACCTTC. This translates into CASSRQDRDADGYTF.

This clone was recorded a few times. The chain combines TRBV19 with TRBJ1-3; D is possibly TRBD1 (5 bases). Germline CDR1 LNHDA, CDR2 SQIVND (reference sequence). The CDR3 loop spans 16 amino acids. The V gene lost 5 bases and the J gene lost 2 bases, with 16 bases spanning the gap. Here the CDR3 DNA reads TGTGCCAGTAGTGAACGCCAGGGTCCTGCTGGAAACACCATATATTTT. Translation gives CASSERQGPAGNTIYF.

The V gene is TRBV7-3, the J gene TRBJ2-6; TRBD2 might be the D (5 bases). Germline values: CDR1 SGHTA, CDR2 FQGTGA. The CDR3 consists of 15 residues. Between the trimmed V and J ends, which lost 5 bases and 2 bases, there was a span of 10 bases. CDR3 DNA sequence: TGTGCCAGCAGCCCCCGGGGTCCTGGGGCCAACGTCCTGACTTTC. As protein: CASSPRGPGANVLTF.

This clone was seen a few times. The CDR3 spells CASSLNSGPSYEQYF. The CDR3 nucleotides read TGTGCCAGCAGCTTAAATTCAGGGCCTTCCTACGAGCAGTACTTC. The rearrangement joins TRBV7-3 to TRBJ2-7; TRBD1 might be the D (5 bases). CDR3 length: 15 residues. V lost 1 base and J 1 base, leaving 11 bases between the germline ends. CDR1 and CDR2 from the germline V gene are SGHTA and FQGTGA.

This clone has a single count. V is TRBV7-6 and J is TRBJ2-3; 11 bases match TRBD1. Germline V CDR1 and CDR2: SGHVS, FNYEAQ. This CDR3 is 16 amino acids long. With V trimmed by 1 base and J by 3 bases, 3 bases remained unmatched. In nucleotides, the CDR3 is TGTGCCAGCAGCTTAGAGGGACAGGGGGGAACAGATACGCAGTATTTT. This translates into CASSLEGQGGTDTQYF.

The chain recombines TRBV5-6 with TRBJ1-1; D not certain. The length of the CDR3 is 13 residues. V was cut by 1 base and J by 1 base, with 5 bases left in between. Germline V lookup: CDR1 SGHDT, CDR2 YYEEEE. CDR3 DNA sequence: TGTGCCAGCAGCTTGACGGGGAACACTGAAGCTTTCTTT. It yields the protein CASSLTGNTEAFF. The full variable domain, with the rest looked up from reference TRBV5-6 and TRBJ1-1, is DAGVTQSPTHLIKTRGQQVTLRCSPKSGHDTVSWYQQALGQGPQFIFQYYEEEERQRGNFPDRFSGHQFPNYSSELNVNALLLGDSALYLCASSLTGNTEAFFGQGTRLTVV.

This chain connects TRBV4-1 to TRBJ2-1, with 7 bases that match TRBD2. Germline CDR1 and CDR2: MGHRA and YSYEKL. J was trimmed by 0 bases and V by 1 base; bases with no gene match: 9. This CDR3 contains 18 residues. CDR3 loop: CASSQGTRDYLSYNEQFF. CDR3 DNA: TGCGCCAGCAGCCAAGGAACTCGGGACTACCTCTCCTACAATGAGCAGTTCTTC.

By sample fraction, this clone is large (0.1 to 1%). The chain carries TRBV6-1 and TRBJ1-2, with a tentative D call TRBD1 (5 bases). Trimming took off 2 bases at V and 8 bases at J, with 9 bases between the two ends. This CDR3 comprises 12 residues. Germline CDR1 and CDR2: MNHNS and SASEGT. CDR3 DNA sequence: TGTGCCAGCAGTGAACAGGGTGAGGGCTACACCTTC. Its translation: CASSEQGEGYTF.

In its sample, this clone was seen a few times. J is TRBJ1-5 and V is TRBV29-1, with D tentatively TRBD1 (6 bases). V lost 8 bases and J lost 2, with 16 bases in between. The CDR3 covers 14 residues. In germline, CDR1 is SQVTM, CDR2 ANQGSEA. The CDR3 region is CSYTSGGGNQPQHF. Written as DNA, the CDR3 is TGCAGCTATACGTCCGGGGGCGGCAATCAGCCCCAGCATTTT.

The J gene is TRBJ2-5, the V gene TRBV11-2; D tentatively fits TRBD1 or TRBD2 (5 bases each). Germline CDR1 SGHAT, CDR2 FQNNGV. The germline V and J ends were trimmed by 0 bases and 8 bases, with 10 bases remaining between them. CDR3 length: 13 amino acids. The chain's CDR3 is CASSLEGDATQYF. The CDR3 nucleotides are TGTGCCAGCAGCTTAGAAGGGGACGCAACCCAGTACTTC.

The CDR3 is CASSQADGTVNEKLFF. CDR3 DNA sequence: TGCGCCAGCAGCCAAGCCGACGGGACAGTTAATGAAAAACTGTTTTTT. The chain carries TRBV4-1 and TRBJ1-4; 7 nucleotides agree with TRBD1. V trimming: 1 base; J trimming: 4 bases; junction bases outside the gene matches: 6. The CDR3 is 16 residues long. From germline, CDR1 is MGHRA and CDR2 YSYEKL.

V gene TRBV11-1 combines with J gene TRBJ1-1; D is uncertain. The ends were cut back, 5 bases at V and 0 bases at J, with 7 bases in the middle. The germline V gene encodes CDR1 SGHAT and CDR2 FQDESV (reference sequence). The CDR3 spans 13 residues. CDR3: CASSLTMNTEAFF. CDR3 bases: TGTGCCAGCAGCCTTACAATGAACACTGAAGCTTTCTTT.

The gene calls are TRBV25-1 and TRBJ1-2; D is undetermined. V shed 2 bases and J shed 8 bases, with 15 bases lying between them. Germline CDR1 and CDR2: MGHDK and SYGVNS. The CDR3 extends over 14 amino acids. The CDR3 DNA is TGTGCCAGCAGTGAAACCTCGGCAGCGCGAGGCTACACCTTC. It codes for CASSETSAARGYTF.

V usage is TRBV2 and J usage is TRBJ2-2; perhaps TRBD2 as D (6 bases). V lost 3 bases to trimming and J lost 6 bases, with 14 bases between them. CDR1 SNHLY and CDR2 FYNNEI come from the germline V gene. The CDR3 runs 15 residues. This chain's CDR3 is CASSDGEVIPGELFF. The CDR3 nucleotides are TGTGCCAGCAGTGATGGGGAGGTGATCCCCGGGGAGCTGTTTTTT.

The rearrangement uses TRBV4-1 and TRBJ2-7, with 7 positions matching TRBD1. Germline loops: CDR1 MGHRA, CDR2 YSYEKL. With V trimmed by 6 bases and J by 7 bases, 12 bases remained unmatched. The CDR3 has 14 amino acids. CDR3 protein: CASRPGIGGWEQYF. CDR3 nucleotide sequence: TGCGCCAGCAGACCTGGAATAGGGGGCTGGGAGCAGTACTTC.

The genes are TRBV6-1 and TRBJ2-5; a possible D gene is TRBD2 (7 bases). CDR1 MNHNS and CDR2 SASEGT come from the germline V gene. The CDR3 contains 15 residues. Deletions cut 0 bases from V and 1 base from J, with 9 bases between. CDR3 protein: CASSEARGGQETQYF. Here the CDR3 DNA reads TGTGCCAGCAGTGAAGCGAGGGGGGGCCAAGAGACCCAGTACTTC.